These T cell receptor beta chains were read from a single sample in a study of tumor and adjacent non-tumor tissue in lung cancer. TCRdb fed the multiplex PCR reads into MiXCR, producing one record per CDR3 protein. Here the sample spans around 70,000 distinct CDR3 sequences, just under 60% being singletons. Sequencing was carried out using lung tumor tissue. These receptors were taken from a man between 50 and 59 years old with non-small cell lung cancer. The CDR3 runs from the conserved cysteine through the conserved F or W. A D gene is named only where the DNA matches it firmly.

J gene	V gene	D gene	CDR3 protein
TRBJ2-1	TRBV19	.	CASSLGWGTSYKEQFF
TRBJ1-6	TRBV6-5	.	CTSSYSRDGSLLHF
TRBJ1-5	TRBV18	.	CASSPGGAGNQPQHF
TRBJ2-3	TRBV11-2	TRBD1	CVSSLVGGQPGTQYF
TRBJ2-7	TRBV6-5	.	CASSYASDSDFPGLQEQYF
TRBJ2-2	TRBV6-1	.	CASSEFRIENTGELFF
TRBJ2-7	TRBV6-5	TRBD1	CANSHPGQGQYF
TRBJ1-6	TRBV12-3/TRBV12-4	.	CASSFVQGPNSPLHF
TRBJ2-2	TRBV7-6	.	CASSPRQGGELFF
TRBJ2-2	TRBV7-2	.	CASSKTLGELFF
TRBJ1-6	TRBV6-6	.	CASSYDETSTYSSPLRF
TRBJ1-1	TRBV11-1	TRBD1	CASSPGTGDGAFF
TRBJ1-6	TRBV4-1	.	CAISQGHIGNSPFHF
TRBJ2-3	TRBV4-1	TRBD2	CASSPGGLANTDTQYF
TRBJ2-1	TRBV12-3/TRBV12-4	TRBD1	CVSSLEGAWNEQFF
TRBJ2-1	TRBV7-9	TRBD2	CASSPGTSGVEQFF
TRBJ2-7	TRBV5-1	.	CASSLDQGPVPQERYF
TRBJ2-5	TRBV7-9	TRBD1	CASNLQGAGETQNF
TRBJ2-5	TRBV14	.	CASSQLPGHTYQETQYF
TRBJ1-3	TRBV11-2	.	CASSLVFIQGEGSHSIYF
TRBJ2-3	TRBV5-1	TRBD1	CASSLGGTGGEDTQYF
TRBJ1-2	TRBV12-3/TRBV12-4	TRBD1	CASSASGQVYSYTF
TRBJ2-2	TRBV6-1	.	CASSETTAGGEPFF
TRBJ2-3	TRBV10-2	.	CASSEGVRGDTQYF
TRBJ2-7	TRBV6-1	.	CDSSATGDYEQYF
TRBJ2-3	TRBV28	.	CASSPLVRSTGTQYF
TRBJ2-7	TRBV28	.	CASSLAAYSYEQYF
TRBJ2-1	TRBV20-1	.	CSARARPPTFSLGEYNEQFF
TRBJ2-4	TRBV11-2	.	CDSGFRGERAKNIQYF
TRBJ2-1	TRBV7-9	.	CASSLGATRRNEQFF
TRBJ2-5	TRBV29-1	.	CSVGGPETQYF
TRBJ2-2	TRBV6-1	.	CASSTPGHIGKTGELFF
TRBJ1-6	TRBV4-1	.	CASSQDSTGSTKSPLHF